A single sample gave rise to the 19 T cell receptor beta chains below, sequenced in a study of cytotoxic CD8 clonotypes in ibrutinib-treated CLL. Profiling relied on immunoSEQ multiplex PCR, and the TCRdb table lists in-frame clones only, not all of them. The table includes some 300,000 clones, about 80% detected once. Here the sequenced sample was PBMCs, taken before ibrutinib treatment. The receptors were gathered from a human donor with chronic lymphocytic leukemia.

The chain joins TRBV2 to TRBJ1-5; 9 bases fit TRBD1. The germline gives CDR1 SNHLY, CDR2 FYNNEI. The CDR3 length is 15 residues. The junction had 9 bases not matched to a gene; V was cut back by 5 bases and J by 7 bases. Written as DNA, the CDR3 is TGTGCCAGCAGTCAAGAGGGACAGGGCGGGCAGCCCCAGCATTTT. Translating it yields CASSQEGQGGQPQHF.

This chain connects TRBV7-6 to TRBJ2-5; 8 nucleotides match TRBD1. There are 14 residues in the CDR3. V was pared by 6 bases and J by 6 bases, with 9 bases of the junction left unmatched. The germline gives CDR1 SGHVS, CDR2 FNYEAQ. The CDR3 coding sequence is TGTGCCAGCAGTTTTCCAGGGGGCTTGAAGACCCAGTACTTC. Amino acid sequence: CASSFPGGLKTQYF.

The gene calls are TRBV28 and TRBJ2-5; D is perhaps TRBD1 or TRBD2 (6 bases each). CDR1 and CDR2 (germline): MDHEN, SYDVKM. V was pared by 3 bases and J by 5 bases, with 19 bases between. The CDR3 extends over 16 amino acids. The CDR3 nucleotides are TGTGCCAGCAGTTTTTTGGCCGGGACTCAGGGGGAGACCCAGTACTTC. Residues: CASSFLAGTQGETQYF.

CDR3 region: CASSYRQGAFEAQHF. DNA of the CDR3: TGTGCCAGCAGTTACCGGCAGGGGGCCTTTGAGGCCCAGCATTTT. This chain joins TRBV6-5 and TRBJ1-5; TRBD1 matches at 8 bases. CDR3 length: 15 amino acids. CDR1 MNHEY and CDR2 SVGAGI come from the germline V gene. V dropped 2 bases and J dropped 11; count of bases not matched to a gene: 11.

CDR3 protein: CASSLMPSGANVLTF. The CDR3 nucleotides are TGTGCCAGCAGCTTAATGCCCTCTGGGGCCAACGTCCTGACTTTC. V gene TRBV7-2 combines with J gene TRBJ2-6, with D hard to call. V was clipped by 2 bases and J by 0 bases, with 5 bases between them. Looked up from germline, CDR1 is SGHTA and CDR2 is FQGNSA. There are 15 residues in the CDR3.

The chain employs TRBV7-2 and TRBJ2-1, with D possibly matching TRBD2 (5 bases). The germline CDR1 and CDR2 sequences are SGHTA and FQGNSA. The CDR3 totals 15 residues. Deletions cut 5 bases from V and 3 bases from J, with 14 bases between. The CDR3 sequence: CASSPFSAVYNEQFF. The CDR3 bases are TGTGCCAGCAGCCCCTTCTCAGCGGTCTACAATGAGCAGTTCTTC.

This chain joins TRBV23-1 and TRBJ2-1, with TRBD2 as a possible D gene (6 bases). TRBV23-1 belongs to the ORF category, with a function that is uncertain. V was cut by 6 bases and J by 6 bases, with 18 bases left in between. This CDR3 has 15 amino acids. The CDR3 protein is CASSKELKTSNEQFF. The CDR3 DNA reads as TGCGCCAGCAGCAAAGAACTTAAGACTAGCAATGAGCAGTTCTTC.

This clone was found once. The J gene is TRBJ2-7, the V gene TRBV25-1; 12 bases align to TRBD2. The V segment lost 2 bases and the J segment 7 bases; nucleotides outside the gene matches: 6. The germline CDR1 and CDR2 sequences are MGHDK and SYGVNS. The CDR3 has 15 amino acids. As DNA, the CDR3 is TGTGCCAGCAGTGAAACTAGCGGGAGGCCCCCAGAGCAGTACTTC. Protein sequence: CASSETSGRPPEQYF.

The chain recombines TRBV18 with TRBJ2-7; D might be TRBD2 (5 bases). Germline values: CDR1 KGHSH, CDR2 LQKENI. V lost 2 bases to trimming and J lost 0 bases, with 17 bases between them. The CDR3 has 17 amino acids. The CDR3, as DNA: TGTGCCAGCTCACCAATCGGAGGCCGGAGTTTCTCCTACGAGCAGTACTTC. Residues: CASSPIGGRSFSYEQYF.

This clone was recorded once. The J gene is TRBJ1-2, the V gene TRBV18; D possibly corresponds to TRBD1 (6 bases). There are 14 residues in the CDR3. Germline V gene sequence: CDR1 KGHSH, CDR2 LQKENI. Between the trimmed V and J ends, which lost 6 bases and 0 bases, there was a span of 11 bases. This CDR3 is CASSRDTPNYGYTF. CDR3 DNA sequence: TGTGCCAGCTCCCGGGACACCCCTAACTATGGCTACACCTTC.

The chain links TRBV9 to TRBJ2-3; D possibly matches TRBD1 or TRBD2 (6 bases each). The germline CDR1 and CDR2 sequences are SGDLS and YYNGEE. V lost 5 bases and J lost 5, with 15 bases in between. The CDR3 totals 14 residues. CDR3 bases: TGTGCCAGCAGTACGGGGGCAGGAGGAGATACGCAGTATTTT. Its translation: CASSTGAGGDTQYF.

The V call is TRBV27, the J call TRBJ2-7, with TRBD2 matching 14 bases. V shed 5 bases and J 7 bases; nucleotides not matched to a gene: 7. The CDR3 covers 15 residues. Germline V gene lookup returns CDR1 MNHEY and CDR2 SMNVEV (reference sequence). CDR3 DNA sequence: TGTGCCAGCAGTCCCCGACTAGCGGGAGGGAAAGAGCAGTACTTC. Amino acid sequence: CASSPRLAGGKEQYF.

This sequence joins TRBV4-3 and TRBJ1-1; 7 bases line up with TRBD1. Trimming at V came to 0 bases and at J to 1 base, leaving 14 bases not matched to a gene. The CDR3 has 19 amino acids. The germline gives CDR1 LGHNA, CDR2 YSLEER. The CDR3 region is CASSQEDRRFLPANTEAFF. The DNA for the CDR3 is TGCGCCAGCAGCCAAGAGGACAGGCGTTTCCTACCCGCGAACACTGAAGCTTTCTTT.

V and J are TRBV4-1 and TRBJ1-2; 9 positions agree with TRBD1. This CDR3 spans 17 amino acids. V shed 6 bases, J shed 8 bases, and the junction held 19 bases outside the gene matches. Looked up from germline, CDR1 is MGHRA and CDR2 is YSYEKL. In DNA form, the CDR3 reads TGCGCCAGCAGGCGAATCCGGGACAGGGTGCCCGCGGGAGGCTACACCTTC. It translates to CASRRIRDRVPAGGYTF.

This chain connects TRBV6-1 to TRBJ1-5; weak D call: TRBD1 (6 bases). CDR3 length: 14 amino acids. Trimming took off 8 bases at V and 4 bases at J, with 15 bases between the two ends. Germline V gene sequence: CDR1 MNHNS, CDR2 SASEGT. The CDR3, as DNA: TGTGCCAGCTCGGCAGGGGTTGGGAATCAGCCCCAGCATTTT. Encoded protein: CASSAGVGNQPQHF.

This chain links TRBV9 with TRBJ1-3; D ambiguous. CDR1 is SGDLS and CDR2 is YYNGEE in the germline V gene. V lost 3 bases to trimming and J lost 0 bases, with 7 bases between them. The CDR3 is 14 residues long. In DNA form, the CDR3 reads TGTGCCAGCAGCGATACATACTCTGGAAACACCATATATTTT. Translated: CASSDTYSGNTIYF.

The V call is TRBV7-2, the J call TRBJ1-1; maybe TRBD1 (5 bases). This CDR3 spans 15 amino acids. V was clipped by 3 bases and J by 1 base, with 12 bases between them. Germline V lookup: CDR1 SGHTA, CDR2 FQGNSA. In nucleotides, the CDR3 is TGTGCCAGCAGCTTTCGATCGGGGGGGAACACTGAAGCTTTCTTT. It is translated as CASSFRSGGNTEAFF.

This chain uses TRBV15 with TRBJ1-5, with 7 bases that match TRBD1. V was pared by 1 base and J by 3 bases, with 9 bases of the junction left unmatched. The length of the CDR3 is 17 residues. Germline V lookup: CDR1 LNHNV, CDR2 YYDKDF (reference sequence). DNA of the CDR3: TGTGCCACCAGCAGAGGTAGAATAGGGGGCTACAATCAGCCCCAGCATTTT. Translating gives CATSRGRIGGYNQPQHF. The full variable domain, with the rest looked up from reference TRBV15 and TRBJ1-5, is DAMVIQNPRYQVTQFGKPVTLSCSQTLNHNVMYWYQQKSSQAPKLLFHYYDKDFNNEADTPDNFQSRRPNTSFCFLDIRSPGLGDTAMYLCATSRGRIGGYNQPQHFGDGTRLSIL.

The chain couples TRBV27 to TRBJ2-6; no reliable D call. CDR1 and CDR2 (germline): MNHEY, SMNVEV (reference sequence). V was shortened by 2 bases and J by 1 base, with 9 bases between the two germline ends. The CDR3 runs to 16 residues. The DNA of the CDR3 is TGTGCCAGCAGTTTAGGGCGATTGTCTGGGGCCAACGTCCTGACTTTC. Translation: CASSLGRLSGANVLTF.